This TCR beta chain was observed in a study of T cells in narcolepsy. Trimming cost V 4 bases and J 0 bases, with 19 bases left between them. CDR1 is MGHRA and CDR2 is YSYEKL in the germline V gene. CDR3 size: 18 residues. Using immunoSEQ multiplex PCR, the repertoire was profiled, and TCRdb retains in-frame clones only, with some absent. The sample lists some 30,000 clones; under 85% were seen once. Regarding the study as a whole: Blood of same and different patients, but not healthy controls, reportedly held recurring autoreactive clonotypes. HCRT-specific and TRIB2-specific autoreactive clonotypes appeared among same-patient CSF and blood CD4+ clonotypes.

Concerning this clone itself: As yet, its antigen is unknown.

The origin of this receptor is a human donor with narcolepsy. Sequenced material: CD45RA- memory CD4+ T cells from PBMCs. The chain links TRBV4-1 to TRBJ1-5, with D unclear. Here the CDR3 DNA reads TGCGCCAGCAGCCCTACTCAAACCGTCGGGATTAGCAATCAGCCCCAGCATTTT. Its protein is CASSPTQTVGISNQPQHF.